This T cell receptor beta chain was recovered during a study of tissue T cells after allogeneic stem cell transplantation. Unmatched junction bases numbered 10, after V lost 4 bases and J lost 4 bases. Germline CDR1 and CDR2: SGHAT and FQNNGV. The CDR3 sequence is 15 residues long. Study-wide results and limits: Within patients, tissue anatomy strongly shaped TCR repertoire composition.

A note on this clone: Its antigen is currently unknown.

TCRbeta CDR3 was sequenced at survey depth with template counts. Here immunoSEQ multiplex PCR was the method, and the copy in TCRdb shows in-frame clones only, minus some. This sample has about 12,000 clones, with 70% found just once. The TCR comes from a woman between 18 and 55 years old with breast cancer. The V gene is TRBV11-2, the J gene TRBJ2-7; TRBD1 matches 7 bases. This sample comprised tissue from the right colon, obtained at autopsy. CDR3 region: CASSSIDRDTYEQYF. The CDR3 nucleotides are TGTGCCAGCAGCTCGATCGACAGGGACACTTACGAGCAGTACTTC.